This T cell receptor (beta chain) stems from a study of T cell changes during pregnancy in multiple sclerosis (dated by TCRdb to the late 2010s). Broadly, across the study: The study looked at changes in the T cell repertoire across pregnancy in women with multiple sclerosis.

Libraries came from the immunoSEQ multiplex PCR assay. The immuneACCESS repertoire file appears here via TCRdb, limited to in-frame rearrangements. These files lack a portion of the clones; in checked studies, under half of the deficit traces to unresolved V genes, and the cause of the others is not known. The table for this sample lists under 80,000 clones; about 89% of them were counted only once. About 1.5% of the sample is held by the ten biggest clonotypes. Notes on this clone: There is no known antigen for this receptor. Base qualities are not at hand, and no much larger clone is one base apart.

Trimming removed 2 bases from V and 4 bases from J; the gene matches leave 10 bases unexplained. Via the germline V gene, CDR1 is LGHNA and CDR2 YSLEER. Taken from cysteine to phenylalanine, the CDR3 has 17 residues. This entry keeps only the CDR3 DNA: 51 bases, framed from base 1. The receptor chain draws on TRBV4-3 and TRBJ1-3; the junction holds 8 bases that match TRBD1. This TCR came from a female donor with multiple sclerosis, enrolled in a pregnancy study. The sequencing here drew on peripheral blood, taken in the second trimester of pregnancy. CDR3 loop: CASSQNPGQATGNTIYF. The DNA reads TGCGCCAGCAGCCAAAACCCGGGACAGGCCACGGGAAACACCATATATTTT.